Below, 6 T cell receptor beta chains from the same sample are listed, as sequenced in a study of cytomegalovirus exposure and HLA in healthy donors. The primer mix had 60 Vbeta and 13 Jbeta primers. Assay used: immunoSEQ multiplex PCR; TCRdb lists only in-frame clones, some missing. The data show 180,000 or so clones, over 75% seen once. The specimen was PBMCs. The receptors were gathered from a man in his forties or fifties in good health and CMV-seropositive.

The rearrangement joins TRBV11-3 to TRBJ2-7, with 7 bases that match TRBD1. Germline assignment: CDR1 SGHNT and CDR2 YENEEA. This CDR3 is 14 amino acids long. V shed 4 bases and J 4 bases; nucleotides not matched to a gene: 7. The CDR3 nucleotides read TGTGCCAGCAGCTCAGGGGACAGACCATACGAGCAGTACTTC. Protein product: CASSSGDRPYEQYF.

The rearrangement links TRBV18 to TRBJ2-7, with D uncertain. The germline CDR1 and CDR2 sequences are KGHSH and LQKENI. V shed 4 bases and J shed 3 bases, with 4 bases lying between them. The CDR3 has 11 residues. The chain's CDR3 is CASSQLYEQYF. The CDR3, as DNA: TGTGCCAGCTCACAGCTCTACGAGCAGTACTTC.

To note about this clone: The sample holds other DNA sequences that translate to the same CDR3. The V gene is TRBV29-1, the J gene TRBJ1-4, with D perhaps matching TRBD1 (6 bases). The CDR3 runs 12 residues. CDR1 and CDR2 from the germline V gene are SQVTM and ANQGSEA. V gave up 6 bases and J gave up 6 bases, with 11 bases separating them. CDR3 nucleotide sequence: TGCAGCGTCGCAGGGGTTCATGAAAAACTGTTTTTT. Translated, it gives CSVAGVHEKLFF.

This clone was observed a few times. The chain is built from TRBV28 and TRBJ1-1, with unresolved D. V lost 2 bases and J 3 bases, leaving 7 bases between the germline ends. The length of the CDR3 is 13 residues. In germline, CDR1 is MDHEN, CDR2 SYDVKM. CDR3 protein: CASSLPRHTEAFF. CDR3 bases: TGTGCCAGCAGTTTACCGAGGCACACTGAAGCTTTCTTT.

As for this clone: Other nucleotide sequences in the sample specify the same CDR3. DNA for the CDR3: TGTGCCAGCAGCGTAGCAGCGGGAGGGCACAATGAGCAGTTCTTC. Residues: CASSVAAGGHNEQFF. The gene calls are TRBV9 and TRBJ2-1; 10 nucleotides align to TRBD2. V trimming: 0 bases; J trimming: 5 bases; junction bases outside the gene matches: 2. Per germline, CDR1 SGDLS and CDR2 YYNGEE. The CDR3 runs 15 residues.

The chain carries TRBV7-9 and TRBJ2-1; the match to TRBD2 covers 10 bases. V shed 5 bases and J 3 bases; nucleotides not matched to a gene: 7. There are 16 residues in the CDR3. Germline CDR1 is SEHNR and CDR2 is FQNEAQ (reference sequence). CDR3: CASSTPGLAHYNEQFF. The CDR3, as DNA: TGTGCCAGCAGCACCCCGGGACTAGCGCACTACAATGAGCAGTTCTTC.